The T cell receptor beta chain described here comes from a study of T cell repertoires in cytomegalovirus infection. Turning to the study itself: TCR beta signatures that were public indicated CMV infection and matching HLA type.

TCRdb fed the reads into MiXCR, producing one record per CDR3 protein. Altogether fewer than 850,000 distinct CDR3 sequences are present, about 29% being singletons, with the ten largest covering around 12%. This clonotype was observed at least ten times. Its antigen remains unknown. Findings and caveats of the study: There were carriers of CMV plus the relevant HLA, and cumulative public TCR beta family frequency identified them. The study found HLA-C-restricted CMV-specific TCR beta clonotypes dominating the ex vivo response.

The specimen was cultured CD8+ T cells from PBMCs, collected from culture after CMV antigen stimulation. This receptor was obtained from a human donor in good health (CMV status not recorded). Some clones in this sample may be carry-over from other donors' samples.

The CDR3 region is CASSLVGVGAAYNEQFF. In DNA form, the CDR3 reads TGTGCCAGCAGTTTAGTTGGGGTTGGGGCAGCATACAATGAGCAGTTCTTC. This sequence joins TRBV12-3 or TRBV12-4 and TRBJ2-1; D might be TRBD1 (5 bases). The CDR3 totals 17 residues. V dropped 1 base and J dropped 4 bases, with 17 bases sitting between them.